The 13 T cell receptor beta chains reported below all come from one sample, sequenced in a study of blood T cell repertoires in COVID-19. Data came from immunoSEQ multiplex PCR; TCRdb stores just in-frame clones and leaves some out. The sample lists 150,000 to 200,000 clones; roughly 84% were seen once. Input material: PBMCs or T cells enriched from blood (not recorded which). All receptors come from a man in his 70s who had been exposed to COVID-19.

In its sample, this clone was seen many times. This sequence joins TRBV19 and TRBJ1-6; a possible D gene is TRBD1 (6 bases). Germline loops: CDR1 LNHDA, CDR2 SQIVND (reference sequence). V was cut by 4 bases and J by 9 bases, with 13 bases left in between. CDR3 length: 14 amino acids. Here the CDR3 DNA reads TGTGCCAGTAGTAGGGGGACACAGAGTTCACCCCTCCACTTT. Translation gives CASSRGTQSSPLHF.

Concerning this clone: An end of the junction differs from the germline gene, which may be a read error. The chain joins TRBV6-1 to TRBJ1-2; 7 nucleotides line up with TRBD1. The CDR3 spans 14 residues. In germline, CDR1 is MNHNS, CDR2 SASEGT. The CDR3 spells CASSEGLAGGGYTF. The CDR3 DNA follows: TGTGCCAGCAGCGAAGGGTTGGCAGGGGGTGGCTACACCTTC.

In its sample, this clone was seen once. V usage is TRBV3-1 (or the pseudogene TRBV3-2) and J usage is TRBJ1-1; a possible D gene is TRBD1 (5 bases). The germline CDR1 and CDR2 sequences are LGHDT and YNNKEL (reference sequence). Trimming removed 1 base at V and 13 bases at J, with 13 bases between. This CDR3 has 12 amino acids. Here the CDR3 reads CASSQGGLGGFF. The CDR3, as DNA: TGTGCCAGCAGCCAAGGGGGCCTCGGGGGTTTCTTT.

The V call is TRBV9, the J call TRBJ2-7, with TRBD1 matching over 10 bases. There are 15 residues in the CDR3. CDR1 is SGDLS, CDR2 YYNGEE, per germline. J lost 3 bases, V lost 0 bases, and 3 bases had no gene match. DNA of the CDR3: TGTGCCAGCAGCGTAGAGGGGACAGGGGTCTACGAGCAGTACTTC. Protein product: CASSVEGTGVYEQYF.

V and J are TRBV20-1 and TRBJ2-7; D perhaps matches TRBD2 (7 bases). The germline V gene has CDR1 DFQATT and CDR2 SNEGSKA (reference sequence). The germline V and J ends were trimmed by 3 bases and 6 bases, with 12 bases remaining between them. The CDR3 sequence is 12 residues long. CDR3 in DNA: TGCAGTGCTAGTGGGGGGGGCCCCGAGCAGTACTTC. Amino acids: CSASGGGPEQYF.

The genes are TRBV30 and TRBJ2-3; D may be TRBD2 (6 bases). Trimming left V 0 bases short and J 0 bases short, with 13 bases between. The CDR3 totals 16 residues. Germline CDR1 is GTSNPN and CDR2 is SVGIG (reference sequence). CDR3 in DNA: TGTGCCTGGAGTGTACACAGCGGGCGTAGCACAGATACGCAGTATTTT. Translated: CAWSVHSGRSTDTQYF.

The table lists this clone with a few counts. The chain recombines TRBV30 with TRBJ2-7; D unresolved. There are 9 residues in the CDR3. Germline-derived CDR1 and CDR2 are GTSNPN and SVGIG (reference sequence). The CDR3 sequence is CGRKYEQYF. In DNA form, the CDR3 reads TGTGGCAGGAAGTACGAGCAGTACTTC.

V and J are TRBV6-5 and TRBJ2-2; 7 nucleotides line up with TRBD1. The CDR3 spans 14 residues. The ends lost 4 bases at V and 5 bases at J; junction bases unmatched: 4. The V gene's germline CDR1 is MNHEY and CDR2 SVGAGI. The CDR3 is CASSLPGGTGELFF. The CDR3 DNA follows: TGTGCCAGCAGTTTGCCAGGGGGTACCGGGGAGCTGTTTTTT.

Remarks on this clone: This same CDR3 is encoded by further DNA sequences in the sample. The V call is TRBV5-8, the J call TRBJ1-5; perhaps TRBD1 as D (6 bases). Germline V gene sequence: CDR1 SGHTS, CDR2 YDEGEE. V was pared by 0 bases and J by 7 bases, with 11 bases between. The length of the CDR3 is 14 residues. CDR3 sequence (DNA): TGTGCCAGCAGCTTGGCTCAGGGGACCCAGCCCCAGCATTTT. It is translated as CASSLAQGTQPQHF. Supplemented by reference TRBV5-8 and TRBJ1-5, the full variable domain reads EAGVTQSPTHLIKTRGQQATLRCSPISGHTSVYWYQQALGLGLQFLLWYDEGEERNRGNFPPRFSGRQFPNYSSELNVNALELEDSALYLCASSLAQGTQPQHFGDGTRLSIL.

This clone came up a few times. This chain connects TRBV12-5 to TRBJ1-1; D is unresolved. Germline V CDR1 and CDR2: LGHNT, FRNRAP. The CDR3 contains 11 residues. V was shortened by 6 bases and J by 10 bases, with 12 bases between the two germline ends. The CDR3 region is CASGGSVGAFF. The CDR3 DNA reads TGTGCTAGTGGGGGCTCTGTCGGAGCTTTCTTT.

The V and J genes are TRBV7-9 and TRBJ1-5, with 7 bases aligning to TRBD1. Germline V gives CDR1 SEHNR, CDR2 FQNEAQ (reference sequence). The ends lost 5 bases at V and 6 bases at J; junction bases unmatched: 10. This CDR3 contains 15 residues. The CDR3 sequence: CASSPDRVGSQPQHF. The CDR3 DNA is TGTGCCAGCAGCCCCGACAGGGTAGGGTCTCAGCCCCAGCATTTT.

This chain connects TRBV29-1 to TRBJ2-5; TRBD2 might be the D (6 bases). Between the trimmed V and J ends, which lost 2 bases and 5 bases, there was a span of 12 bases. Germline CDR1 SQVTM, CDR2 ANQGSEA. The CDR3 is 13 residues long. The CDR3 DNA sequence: TGCAGCGTTGAAAAGCTAGGGAGGGAGACCCAGTACTTC. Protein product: CSVEKLGRETQYF. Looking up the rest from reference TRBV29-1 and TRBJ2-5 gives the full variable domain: SAVISQKPSRDICQRGTSLTIQCQVDSQVTMMFWYRQQPGQSLTLIATANQGSEATYESGFVIDKFPISRPNLTFSTLTVSNMSPEDSSIYLCSVEKLGRETQYFGPGTRLLVL.

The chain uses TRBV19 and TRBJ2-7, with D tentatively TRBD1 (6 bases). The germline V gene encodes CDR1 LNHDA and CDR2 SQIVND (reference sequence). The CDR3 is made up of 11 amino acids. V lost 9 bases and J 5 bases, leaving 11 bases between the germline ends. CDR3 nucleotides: TGTGCCAGAGCTCCAGGGGACGAGCAGTACTTC. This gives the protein CARAPGDEQYF.